Each of the 17 T cell receptor beta chains below was sequenced from the same sample in a study of cytomegalovirus exposure and HLA in healthy donors. Clones were sequenced by immunoSEQ multiplex PCR, and TCRdb holds only the in-frame ones, with some missing. The sample lists 200,000 to 250,000 clones, about nine tenths occurring once. The sample consisted of PBMCs. All receptors derive from a woman younger than 35 in good health and CMV-seropositive.

V is TRBV7-2 and J is TRBJ2-5, with a weak D call TRBD2 (5 bases). The CDR3 extends over 16 amino acids. The germline gives CDR1 SGHTA, CDR2 FQGNSA. V lost 0 bases and J lost 3, with 14 bases in between. The CDR3 region has the DNA TGTGCCAGCAGCTTAGCGCTCGCGTCCGGGGAAGAGACCCAGTACTTC. It is translated as CASSLALASGEETQYF.

The rearrangement links TRBV2 to TRBJ2-7; D possibly corresponds to TRBD2 (5 bases). V was clipped by 7 bases and J by 2 bases, with 15 bases between them. The CDR3 spans 14 residues. The germline CDR1 and CDR2 sequences are SNHLY and FYNNEI. CDR3 in amino acids: CASTGSSSAYEQYF. In DNA, the CDR3 is TGTGCCAGCACTGGGTCTAGCTCAGCCTACGAGCAGTACTTC.

The chain couples TRBV4-1 to TRBJ2-2; 12 bases are shared with TRBD1. CDR1 is MGHRA and CDR2 is YSYEKL in the germline V gene. Trimming at V came to 2 bases and at J to 2 bases, leaving 12 bases not matched to a gene. The CDR3 contains 20 residues. The CDR3 nucleotides read TGCGCCAGCAGCCAACGACCGGGACAGGGGGCGTTTCGAAACACCGGGGAGCTGTTTTTT. Protein: CASSQRPGQGAFRNTGELFF.

The chain links TRBV6-1 to TRBJ1-1, with a weak D call TRBD1 (5 bases). This CDR3 contains 14 residues. V was pared by 2 bases and J by 6 bases, with 13 bases between. The germline gives CDR1 MNHNS, CDR2 SASEGT. CDR3 protein: CASSESFGAAEAFF. The CDR3 DNA reads TGTGCCAGCAGTGAATCTTTTGGGGCGGCTGAAGCTTTCTTT.

The gene calls are TRBV7-9 and TRBJ1-1, with D perhaps matching TRBD1 (5 bases). V was cut by 2 bases and J by 3 bases, with 13 bases left in between. Germline V lookup: CDR1 SEHNR, CDR2 FQNEAQ (reference sequence). The CDR3 has 15 amino acids. DNA of the CDR3: TGTGCCAGCAGCTTATTGGGGGGGTTGGACACTGAAGCTTTCTTT. Translated, it gives CASSLLGGLDTEAFF.

The J gene is TRBJ1-2, the V gene TRBV28, with D unresolved. The CDR3 length is 12 residues. CDR1 and CDR2 (germline): MDHEN, SYDVKM. The V end lost 7 bases, the J end lost 0 bases, and 6 bases lay between the germline ends. The CDR3 reads CASTFSNYGYTF. The CDR3 DNA sequence: TGTGCCAGCACCTTCTCTAACTATGGCTACACCTTC.

V is TRBV27 and J is TRBJ2-7, with 8 bases matching TRBD1. This CDR3 has 15 amino acids. With 2 bases clipped from V and 4 bases from J, the junction kept 7 bases outside the gene matches. Germline V gene data show CDR1 as MNHEY and CDR2 as SMNVEV (reference sequence). The CDR3 sequence: CASSLPGQATYEQYF. DNA for the CDR3: TGTGCCAGCAGTTTACCGGGACAGGCGACGTACGAGCAGTACTTC.

The chain has TRBV10-2 and TRBJ1-1, with 10 bases aligning to TRBD1. Trimming at V came to 9 bases and at J to 5 bases, leaving 6 bases not matched to a gene. The V gene's germline CDR1 is WSHSY and CDR2 SAAADI. The CDR3 spans 13 residues. The CDR3 nucleotides read TGCGCCAGTGGACAGGGGGTAGGGACTGAAGCTTTCTTT. Residues: CASGQGVGTEAFF.

This clone was counted a few times. The chain couples TRBV5-6 to TRBJ1-2, with D possibly matching TRBD1 (5 bases). The germline V gene encodes CDR1 SGHDT and CDR2 YYEEEE. The V end lost 4 bases, the J end lost 4 bases, and 11 bases lay between the germline ends. This CDR3 has 13 residues. DNA for the CDR3: TGTGCCAGCAGCGCGGGACGGATCTATGGCTACACCTTC. Protein product: CASSAGRIYGYTF.

The chain combines TRBV6-4 with TRBJ2-5, with D perhaps matching TRBD1 (5 bases). Deletions cut 2 bases from V and 4 bases from J, with 14 bases between. The CDR3 is 15 residues long. Germline-derived CDR1 and CDR2 are MRHNA and SNTAGT. The CDR3 loop reads CASSDNQGSIETQYF. The CDR3 bases are TGTGCCAGCAGTGACAACCAGGGTTCAATAGAGACCCAGTACTTC.

CDR3 sequence reads: CASSLGDEQFF. Here the CDR3 DNA reads TGTGCCAGCAGTTTAGGAGATGAGCAGTTCTTC. The J gene is TRBJ2-1, the V gene TRBV27; D is uncertain. V was shortened by 2 bases and J by 8 bases, with 4 bases between the two germline ends. CDR1 is MNHEY and CDR2 is SMNVEV in the germline V gene (reference sequence). The CDR3 runs 11 residues.

J is TRBJ1-3 and V is TRBV5-1; D call uncertain. V was trimmed by 0 bases and J by 2 bases, leaving 9 bases between them. In germline, CDR1 is SGHRS, CDR2 YFSETQ. The CDR3 has 15 amino acids. As DNA, the CDR3 is TGCGCCAGCAGCTTGGCGGGGAGGACTGGAAACACCATATATTTT. Its protein product is CASSLAGRTGNTIYF.

The V gene is TRBV5-5, the J gene TRBJ2-1; the match to TRBD2 covers 11 bases. The CDR3 length is 15 residues. Germline CDR1 reads SGHKS; CDR2 reads YYEKEE (reference sequence). With V trimmed by 4 bases and J by 3 bases, 3 bases remained unmatched. CDR3 region: CASSRGLADYNEQFF. DNA for the CDR3: TGTGCCAGCAGCCGGGGACTAGCGGACTACAATGAGCAGTTCTTC.

This clone occurred a few times. The chain is built from TRBV2 and TRBJ1-1; 8 bases match TRBD1. There are 14 residues in the CDR3. Germline loops: CDR1 SNHLY, CDR2 FYNNEI. V dropped 5 bases and J dropped 4; count of bases not matched to a gene: 6. The CDR3 sequence is CASSPDRAVTEAFF. The CDR3 region has the DNA TGTGCCAGCAGTCCGGACAGGGCGGTCACTGAAGCTTTCTTT.

The chain couples TRBV6-5 to TRBJ1-1, with D unclear. CDR1 is MNHEY, CDR2 SVGAGI, per germline. Trimming stripped 5 bases from V and 0 bases from J, with 10 bases between. The CDR3 runs to 14 residues. The CDR3, as DNA: TGTGCCAGCAGTCGAGGAGATTTGAACACTGAAGCTTTCTTT. It codes for CASSRGDLNTEAFF.

The rearrangement uses TRBV11-1 and TRBJ2-2; D unresolved. CDR1 and CDR2 from the germline V gene are SGHAT and FQDESV (reference sequence). V lost 1 base, J lost 0 bases, and 3 bases lay in between. The CDR3 totals 14 residues. This CDR3 is CASSLGPNTGELFF. For the CDR3, the DNA is TGTGCCAGCAGCTTAGGGCCGAACACCGGGGAGCTGTTTTTT.

The rearrangement links TRBV27 to TRBJ2-2; no clear D gene. V was pared by 3 bases and J by 9 bases, with 17 bases between. CDR3 size: 15 residues. CDR1 MNHEY and CDR2 SMNVEV come from the germline V gene (reference sequence). In DNA form, the CDR3 reads TGTGCCAGCAGTTTCAACCCAGTTAGCTCCAGGGAGCTGTTTTTT. The encoded protein is CASSFNPVSSRELFF.